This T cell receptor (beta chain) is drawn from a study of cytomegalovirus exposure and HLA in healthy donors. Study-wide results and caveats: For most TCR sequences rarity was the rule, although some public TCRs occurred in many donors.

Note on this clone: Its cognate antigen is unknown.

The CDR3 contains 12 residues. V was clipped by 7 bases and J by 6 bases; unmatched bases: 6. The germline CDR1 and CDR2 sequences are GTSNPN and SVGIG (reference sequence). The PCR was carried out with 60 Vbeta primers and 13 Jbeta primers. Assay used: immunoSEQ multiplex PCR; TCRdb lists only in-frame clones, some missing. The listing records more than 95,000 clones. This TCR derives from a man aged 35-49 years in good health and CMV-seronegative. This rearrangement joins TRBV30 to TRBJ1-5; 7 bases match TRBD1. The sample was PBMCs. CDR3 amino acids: CASGQLAQPQHF. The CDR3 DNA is TGTGCCTCGGGACAGCTAGCTCAGCCCCAGCATTTT.